This paragraph covers one T cell receptor (beta chain) sequence. Its antigen is unknown. The data are from a study of T cell repertoires in aging, cancer and after chemotherapy. Study summary: Donors were grouped into six age bands spanning 30 or younger through 70 or older. Healthy donor repertoires were recorded over several months to years and showed clear clonal overlap. Broader study findings: In each cancer cohort, median generation probability increased across chemotherapy, suggesting thymic output rebounded.

A mixed TRB-A/B primer pool amplified rearranged TRB by multiplex touch-down PCR. TCRdb redid the calling of the multiplex PCR reads with MiXCR, one entry per CDR3 protein. The sample lists about 9,200 distinct CDR3 sequences, 30% to 40% occurring once. The germline V gene encodes CDR1 MDHEN and CDR2 SYDVKM. Trimming removed 5 bases at V and 7 bases at J, with 9 bases between. The CDR3 extends over 13 amino acids. TCR beta rearrangements were amplified from peripheral blood genomic DNA. The V call is TRBV28, the J call TRBJ2-6, with a weak D call TRBD1 (5 bases). This TCR was sampled from a human donor in good health. The sequenced sample consisted of blood. The CDR3 nucleotides are TGTGCCAGCAGTCAGGGTAAAGCCAACGTCCTGACTTTC. Its translation: CASSQGKANVLTF.